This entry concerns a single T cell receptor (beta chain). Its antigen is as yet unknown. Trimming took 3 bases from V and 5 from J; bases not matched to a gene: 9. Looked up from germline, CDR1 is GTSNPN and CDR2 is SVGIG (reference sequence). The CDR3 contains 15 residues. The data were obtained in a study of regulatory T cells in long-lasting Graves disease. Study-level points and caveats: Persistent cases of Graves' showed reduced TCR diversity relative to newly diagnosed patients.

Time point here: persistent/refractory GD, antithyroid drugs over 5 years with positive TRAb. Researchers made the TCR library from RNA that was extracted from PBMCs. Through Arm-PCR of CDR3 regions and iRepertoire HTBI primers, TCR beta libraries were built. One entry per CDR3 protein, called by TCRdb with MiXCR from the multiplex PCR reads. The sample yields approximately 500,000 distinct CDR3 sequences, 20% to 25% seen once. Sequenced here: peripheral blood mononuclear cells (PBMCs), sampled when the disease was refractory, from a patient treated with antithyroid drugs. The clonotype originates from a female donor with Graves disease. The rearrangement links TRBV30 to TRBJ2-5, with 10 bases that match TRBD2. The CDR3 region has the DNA TGTGCCTGGAGCCCCAGCGGGGGGGCCCCTGAGACCCAGTACTTC. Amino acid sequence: CAWSPSGGAPETQYF.